This T cell receptor (beta chain) is drawn from a study of blood T cell repertoires in COVID-19. Turning to the study itself: T cells, B-cell-depleted T cells, or PBMCs supplied cDNA or gDNA.

Seattle patient enrollment occurred during active infection, with longitudinal follow-up thereafter. The data were produced by immunoSEQ multiplex PCR, yet TCRdb's version contains in-frame clones alone and is incomplete. The sample includes 95,000 to 100,000 clones, around nine tenths of them seen just once. There are 16 residues in the CDR3. Germline CDR1 KGHDR, CDR2 SFDVKD. Trimming cost V 2 bases and J 2 bases, with 13 bases left between them. The receptor was derived from a human donor with COVID-19, enrolled during active disease. The donor label of this sample is uncertain. The V and J genes are TRBV24-1 and TRBJ2-3; a weak D match, TRBD1 (6 bases). The sample consisted of peripheral blood. The DNA for the CDR3 is TGTGCCACCAGTGATTCGTCGAGGGGGTACACAGATACGCAGTATTTT. Its translation: CATSDSSRGYTDTQYF.